A single sample gave rise to the 24 T cell receptor beta chains below, sequenced in a study of blood T cell repertoires in COVID-19 (dated by TCRdb to the early 2020s). Libraries were made using the immunoSEQ multiplex PCR assay. This immuneACCESS table, as held by TCRdb, lists in-frame sequences with V and J called but not all clones. Of the missing ones, under half trace to an unresolved V gene in checked studies; the others have no known cause. The table for this sample lists over 200,000 clones; around 90% of them were counted only once. Of the sample, 0.7% falls within the top ten clones. Material: peripheral blood. These receptors all stem from a human donor in a cohort sampled during active COVID-19.

The chain recombines TRBV15 with TRBJ2-3; the match to TRBD1 covers 7 bases. The germline V gene has CDR1 LNHNV and CDR2 YYDKDF (reference sequence). Unmatched junction bases numbered 4, after V lost 6 bases and J lost 1 base. The CDR3 contains 14 residues. For the CDR3, the DNA is TGTGCCACCAGAGGACAGGCCGGCACAGATACGCAGTATTTT. It translates to CATRGQAGTDTQYF.

The chain links TRBV7-2 to TRBJ1-1; D gene uncertain. This CDR3 has 12 residues. Trimming shortened V by 10 bases and J by 5 bases, and 14 bases separated the two germline ends. Germline-derived CDR1 and CDR2 are SGHTA and FQGNSA. CDR3 nucleotides: TGTGCCACCCGCGGGGATGCTACTGAAGCTTTCTTT. Amino acid sequence: CATRGDATEAFF.

The chain carries TRBV6-2 or TRBV6-3 and TRBJ1-1; perhaps TRBD1 as D (6 bases). With 0 bases removed from V and 2 bases from J, the gap between germline ends came to 10 bases. The CDR3 spans 15 residues. Germline V gene data show CDR1 as MNHEY and CDR2 as SVGEGT. For the CDR3, the DNA is TGTGCCAGCAGTTACTCACGAGGGGGAAACACTGAAGCTTTCTTT. Protein product: CASSYSRGGNTEAFF.

This chain joins TRBV6-5 and TRBJ2-7; maybe TRBD1 (6 bases). Germline assignment: CDR1 MNHEY and CDR2 SVGAGI. Trimming pared 7 bases from V and 3 bases from J, leaving 16 bases between. There are 14 residues in the CDR3. The CDR3 coding sequence is TGTGCCAGCAAAACAGGGTTTGAGAACTACGAGCAGTACTTC. Its translation is CASKTGFENYEQYF.

Concerning this clone itself: Other DNA sequences in this specimen translate into the identical CDR3. The rearrangement uses TRBV5-8 and TRBJ1-5; D uncertain. The CDR3 is 12 residues long. Between the trimmed V and J ends, which lost 1 base and 5 bases, there was a span of 4 bases. Germline CDR1 is SGHTS and CDR2 is YDEGEE. This chain's CDR3 is CASSLRDQPQHF. DNA of the CDR3: TGTGCCAGCAGCTTGCGAGATCAGCCCCAGCATTTT.

The chain recombines TRBV5-1 with TRBJ2-7; no definite D call. V was clipped by 0 bases and J by 4 bases, with 8 bases between them. Germline V gene lookup returns CDR1 SGHRS and CDR2 YFSETQ. The CDR3 spans 13 residues. CDR3: CASSLETVYEQYF. In DNA, the CDR3 is TGCGCCAGCAGCTTGGAAACAGTTTACGAGCAGTACTTC. Full variable domain (rest looked up from reference TRBV5-1 and TRBJ2-7): KAGVTQTPRYLIKTRGQQVTLSCSPISGHRSVSWYQQTPGQGLQFLFEYFSETQRNKGNFPGRFSGRQFSNSRSEMNVSTLELGDSALYLCASSLETVYEQYFGPGTRLTVT.

The chain has TRBV18 and TRBJ2-6; D is perhaps TRBD1 (6 bases). This CDR3 spans 16 amino acids. Trimming left V 2 bases short and J 4 bases short, with 12 bases between. Germline assignment: CDR1 KGHSH and CDR2 LQKENI. For the CDR3, the DNA is TGTGCCAGCTCACCAACCGCAGGGGCCGGGGCCAACGTCCTGACTTTC. Its protein product is CASSPTAGAGANVLTF.

The DNA of the CDR3 is TGTGCCAGCAGCTATCCGGGACTTAGCTCCTACGAGCAGTACTTC. It yields the protein CASSYPGLSSYEQYF. J is TRBJ2-7 and V is TRBV27; TRBD2 might be the D (6 bases). The germline V gene encodes CDR1 MNHEY and CDR2 SMNVEV (reference sequence). With 6 bases removed from V and 0 bases from J, the gap between germline ends came to 15 bases. CDR3 size: 15 residues.

The chain has TRBV7-6 and TRBJ2-6; possible D gene TRBD1, 6 bases. The germline V and J ends were trimmed by 3 bases and 0 bases, with 15 bases remaining between them. The CDR3 runs 18 residues. Germline V lookup: CDR1 SGHVS, CDR2 FNYEAQ. CDR3 amino acids: CASSFGPGHFSGANVLTF. The CDR3 DNA reads TGTGCCAGCAGCTTCGGCCCGGGACACTTCTCTGGGGCCAACGTCCTGACTTTC.

The chain is built from TRBV27 and TRBJ1-2, with TRBD1 as a possible D gene (5 bases). Germline CDR1 reads MNHEY; CDR2 reads SMNVEV (reference sequence). V lost 9 bases to trimming and J lost 6 bases, with 17 bases between them. CDR3 length: 13 residues. CDR3 residues: CASGIGRGNGYTF. The CDR3 region has the DNA TGTGCCAGTGGAATTGGGAGGGGAAATGGCTACACCTTC.

The chain carries TRBV7-2 and TRBJ2-1, with D perhaps TRBD2 (5 bases). CDR1 is SGHTA and CDR2 is FQGNSA in the germline V gene. The CDR3 consists of 12 residues. Trimming left V 6 bases short and J 8 bases short, with 11 bases between. CDR3 in DNA: TGTGCCAGCAGTTCGTTGGAGGATGAGCAGTTCTTC. Translation gives CASSSLEDEQFF.

This chain connects TRBV28 to TRBJ1-5, with TRBD1 matching over 8 bases. The CDR3 is 18 residues long. Per the germline V gene, CDR1 is MDHEN and CDR2 is SYDVKM. J was trimmed by 0 bases and V by 5 bases; bases with no gene match: 12. CDR3 region: CASSPRTGIHYSNQPQHF. Written as DNA, the CDR3 is TGTGCCAGCAGTCCGCGGACAGGGATACACTATAGCAATCAGCCCCAGCATTTT.

The genes are TRBV6-5 and TRBJ2-1, with D perhaps TRBD2 (5 bases). V shed 5 bases and J shed 9 bases, with 8 bases lying between them. This CDR3 spans 11 amino acids. Germline loops: CDR1 MNHEY, CDR2 SVGAGI. CDR3 nucleotide sequence: TGTGCCAGCAGTAACCGGGGTGAGCAGTTCTTC. It specifies CASSNRGEQFF.

The chain recombines TRBV4-3 with TRBJ1-1; D call uncertain. The CDR3 length is 13 residues. The V end was cut by 4 bases, the J end by 7 bases, with 13 bases between. Germline lookup yields CDR1 LGHNA and CDR2 YSLEER. CDR3 DNA: TGCGCCAGCAGCCGTATGGACGGGGTTGAAGCTTTCTTT. Protein product: CASSRMDGVEAFF.

The chain has TRBV10-3 and TRBJ1-4; D perhaps matches TRBD1 (5 bases). V was trimmed by 3 bases and J by 10 bases, leaving 15 bases between them. The CDR3 spans 14 residues. Germline CDR1 and CDR2: ENHRY and SYGVKD. CDR3 sequence (DNA): TGTGCCATCAGTGAAGGGCAGGGCGGCCGAAAACTGTTTTTT. This gives the protein CAISEGQGGRKLFF.

This rearrangement joins TRBV19 to TRBJ1-5; D unresolved. CDR1 and CDR2 (germline): LNHDA, SQIVND (reference sequence). The CDR3 sequence is 13 residues long. V was trimmed by 3 bases and J by 11 bases, leaving 14 bases between them. Here the CDR3 reads CASSMGQTVAQHF. The CDR3 DNA follows: TGTGCCAGTAGTATGGGTCAAACAGTTGCCCAGCATTTT.

The chain joins TRBV19 to TRBJ2-7; 9 positions agree with TRBD1. With V trimmed by 7 bases and J by 7 bases, 8 bases remained unmatched. In germline, CDR1 is LNHDA, CDR2 SQIVND (reference sequence). CDR3 length equals 13 residues. DNA for the CDR3: TGTGCCAGTAATCGACAGGGGGGTACGGAGCAGTACTTC. Its protein is CASNRQGGTEQYF.

This clone showed up just once. This chain joins TRBV29-1 and TRBJ2-7; unclear D gene. V dropped 3 bases and J dropped 2 bases, with 11 bases sitting between them. The CDR3 consists of 13 residues. Germline V gene sequence: CDR1 SQVTM, CDR2 ANQGSEA. The CDR3 nucleotides read TGCAGCGTTGAGGCTACAGAGACCTACGAGCAGTACTTC. Encoded protein: CSVEATETYEQYF.

The chain couples TRBV7-2 to TRBJ1-3; tentatively, D is TRBD1 (5 bases). Germline CDR1 is SGHTA and CDR2 is FQGNSA. With 5 bases removed from V and 4 bases from J, the gap between germline ends came to 12 bases. The CDR3 extends over 14 amino acids. CDR3 sequence: CASSPERGGNTIYF. Written as DNA, the CDR3 is TGTGCCAGCAGCCCCGAAAGGGGAGGAAACACCATATATTTT.

The chain recombines TRBV5-4 with TRBJ2-7, with a tentative D call TRBD1 (6 bases). Germline CDR1 SGHNT, CDR2 YYREEE (reference sequence). There are 14 residues in the CDR3. V was cut by 4 bases and J by 2 bases, with 13 bases left in between. The DNA for the CDR3 is TGTGCCAGCAGCAGTAAACAGGGAGCCTACGAGCAGTACTTC. Protein sequence: CASSSKQGAYEQYF.

This chain uses TRBV7-3 with TRBJ2-7; unclear D gene. This CDR3 has 14 amino acids. V was pared by 4 bases and J by 2 bases, with 12 bases between. Germline V lookup: CDR1 SGHTA, CDR2 FQGTGA. Here the CDR3 DNA reads TGTGCCAGCAGCTCCCCCTCAGTTGCCTACGAGCAGTACTTC. Encoded protein: CASSSPSVAYEQYF.

The V gene is TRBV7-9, the J gene TRBJ2-7; D might be TRBD1 (5 bases). This CDR3 region has 14 residues. CDR1 and CDR2 from the germline V gene are SEHNR and FQNEAQ (reference sequence). Deletions cut 5 bases from V and 4 bases from J, with 15 bases between. CDR3 in DNA: TGTGCCAGCAGCACACAGGACCCCGATTACGAGCAGTACTTC. The encoded protein is CASSTQDPDYEQYF.

The chain uses TRBV15 and TRBJ1-5; D is uncertain. V lost 1 base and J lost 0, with 4 bases in between. The CDR3 length is 14 residues. Germline CDR1 reads LNHNV; CDR2 reads YYDKDF (reference sequence). CDR3 bases: TGTGCCACCAGCAGAGCCGTTAGCAATCAGCCCCAGCATTTT. It yields the protein CATSRAVSNQPQHF.

The rearrangement joins TRBV6-5 to TRBJ2-7; 8 bases line up with TRBD1. The CDR3 loop spans 15 amino acids. The V gene's germline CDR1 is MNHEY and CDR2 SVGAGI. Trimming took 2 bases from V and 2 from J; bases not matched to a gene: 5. The CDR3 DNA reads TGTGCCAGCAGTTACCGCGACAGGGGCACCTACGAGCAGTACTTC. Its translation is CASSYRDRGTYEQYF.